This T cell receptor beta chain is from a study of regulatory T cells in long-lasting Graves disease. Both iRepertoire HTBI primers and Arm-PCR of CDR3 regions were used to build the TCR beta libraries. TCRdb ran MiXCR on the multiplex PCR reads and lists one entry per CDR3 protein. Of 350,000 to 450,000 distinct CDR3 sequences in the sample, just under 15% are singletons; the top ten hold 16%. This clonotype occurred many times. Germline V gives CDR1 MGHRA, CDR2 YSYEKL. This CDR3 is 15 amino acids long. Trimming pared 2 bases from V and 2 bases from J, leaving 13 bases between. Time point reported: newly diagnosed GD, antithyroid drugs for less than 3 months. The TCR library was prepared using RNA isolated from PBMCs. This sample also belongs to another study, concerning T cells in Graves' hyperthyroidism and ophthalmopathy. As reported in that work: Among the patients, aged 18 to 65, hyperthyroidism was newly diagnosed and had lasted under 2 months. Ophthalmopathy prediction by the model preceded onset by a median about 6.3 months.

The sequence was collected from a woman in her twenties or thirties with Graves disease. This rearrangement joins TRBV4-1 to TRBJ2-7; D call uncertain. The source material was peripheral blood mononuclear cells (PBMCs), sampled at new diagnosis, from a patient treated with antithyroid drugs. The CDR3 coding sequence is TGCGCCAGCAGCCAAACGGTACGCGAGACCTACGAGCAGTACTTC. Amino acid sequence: CASSQTVRETYEQYF.